This TCR beta chain was obtained from a study of T cells expressing NK-cell markers. TCRdb re-called the 5' RACE reads; every CDR3 protein appears as one record, without DNA. Its table lists about 460,000 distinct CDR3 sequences. In germline, CDR1 is DFQATT, CDR2 SNEGSKA (reference sequence). The CDR3 is 14 residues long. The sequencing input was blood T cells: a sorted CD56 or NKG2C T cell subset, CD4+ or CD8+ T cells, or bulk PBMC T cells (not recorded which). This chain uses TRBV20-1 with TRBJ1-3; TCRdb lists TRBD1, though no DNA is available to test this call. The sequence was obtained from a woman between 50 and 59 years old in good health. This chain's CDR3 is CSAKGDRSGNTIYF.